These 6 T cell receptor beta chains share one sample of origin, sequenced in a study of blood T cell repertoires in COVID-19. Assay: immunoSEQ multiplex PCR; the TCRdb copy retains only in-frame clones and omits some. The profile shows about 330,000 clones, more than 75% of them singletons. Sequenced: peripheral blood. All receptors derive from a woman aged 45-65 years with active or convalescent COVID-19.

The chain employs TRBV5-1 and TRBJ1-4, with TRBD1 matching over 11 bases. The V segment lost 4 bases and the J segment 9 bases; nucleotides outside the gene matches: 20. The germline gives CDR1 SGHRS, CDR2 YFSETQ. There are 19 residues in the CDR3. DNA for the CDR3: TGCGCCAGCAGCCCTCTTCCCCCGGGACAGGGGGACGGTGGCCAAAAACTGTTTTTT. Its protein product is CASSPLPPGQGDGGQKLFF.

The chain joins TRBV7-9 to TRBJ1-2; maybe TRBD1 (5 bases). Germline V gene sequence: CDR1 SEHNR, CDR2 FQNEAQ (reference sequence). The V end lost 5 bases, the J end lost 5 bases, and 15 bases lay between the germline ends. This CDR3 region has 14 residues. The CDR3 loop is CASSPRGGTYGYTF. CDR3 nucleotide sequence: TGTGCCAGCAGCCCCCGGGGGGGGACTTATGGCTACACCTTC.

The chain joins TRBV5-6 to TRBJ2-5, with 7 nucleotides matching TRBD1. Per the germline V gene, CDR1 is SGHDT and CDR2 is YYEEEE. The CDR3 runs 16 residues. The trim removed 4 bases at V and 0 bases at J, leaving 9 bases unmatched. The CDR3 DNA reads TGTGCCAGCAGCCATAGGGCAGGGGGATACCAAGAGACCCAGTACTTC. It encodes CASSHRAGGYQETQYF. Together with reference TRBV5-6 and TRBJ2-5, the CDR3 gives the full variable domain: DAGVTQSPTHLIKTRGQQVTLRCSPKSGHDTVSWYQQALGQGPQFIFQYYEEEERQRGNFPDRFSGHQFPNYSSELNVNALLLGDSALYLCASSHRAGGYQETQYFGPGTRLLVL.

The CDR3 nucleotides read TGTGCCAGCAGTCGGCCTACTAGCGGGGGGGACGATTTTTACACAGATACGCAGTATTTT. Translation gives CASSRPTSGGDDFYTDTQYF. The V and J genes are TRBV28 and TRBJ2-3; 13 nucleotides match TRBD2. V gave up 5 bases and J gave up 2 bases; unmatched junction bases: 16. This CDR3 is 20 amino acids long. From germline, CDR1 is MDHEN and CDR2 SYDVKM.

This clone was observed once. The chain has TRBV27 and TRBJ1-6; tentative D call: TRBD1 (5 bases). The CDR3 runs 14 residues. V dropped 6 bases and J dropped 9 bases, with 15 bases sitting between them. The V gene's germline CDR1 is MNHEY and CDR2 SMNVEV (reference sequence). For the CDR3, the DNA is TGTGCCAGCAGCCCCACTACGGGGGGTTCACCCCTCCACTTT. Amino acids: CASSPTTGGSPLHF.

The CDR3, as DNA: TGTGCCAGCAGCTTAGCTGGGCCCCCGAACACCGGGGAGCTGTTTTTT. Its protein is CASSLAGPPNTGELFF. The V call is TRBV7-2, the J call TRBJ2-2; D gene ambiguous. Per germline, CDR1 SGHTA and CDR2 FQGNSA. Trimming shortened V by 0 bases and J by 0 bases, and 8 bases separated the two germline ends. The CDR3 has 16 residues. The entire variable domain, with the rest obtained from reference TRBV7-2 and TRBJ2-2, is as follows: GAGVSQSPSNKVTEKGKDVELRCDPISGHTALYWYRQSLGQGLEFLIYFQGNSAPDKSGLPSDRFSAERTGGSVSTLTIQRTQQEDSAVYLCASSLAGPPNTGELFFGEGSRLTVL.